These T cell receptor beta chains were read from a single sample in a study of T cell repertoires in aging, cancer and after chemotherapy. TCRdb reanalysed the multiplex PCR reads using MiXCR and keeps one entry per CDR3 protein. The sample holds approximately 1,500 distinct CDR3 sequences; less than 40% are singletons and the top ten take 25% to 35%. Sequencing was performed on blood. The source of these receptors is a human donor with a solid tumor. The donor label of this sample is uncertain. The CDR3 runs from the conserved cysteine through the conserved F or W. A D gene is named only where the DNA matches it firmly. Size tells how often a clone was seen (once, few, many) or the class of an expanded clone, and some rows leave it out.

v_call,cdr3_length,d_call,clone_size,cdr3_aa
TRBV6-1,14,NA,NA,CASSDWQGNEKLFF
TRBV19,14,TRBD1,NA,CASSPRQGRTEAFF
TRBV6-5,16,NA,NA,CASSPIADLAKNIQYF
TRBV12-5,17,NA,NA,CASGLVRTGPWDNEQFF
TRBV6-6,15,NA,NA,CASSYSGGESEKLFF
TRBV7-2,16,NA,NA,CASSFTGRGSNEKLFF
TRBV6-6,15,TRBD2,NA,CASSLASGGGETQYF
TRBV4-3,13,TRBD2,NA,CASSQGSSGEQFF
TRBV20-1,17,NA,NA,CSARGLGTGGSTDTQYF
TRBV30,12,NA,large,CAWSVFNYGYTF
TRBV20-1,14,TRBD2,NA,CSAAGLASADTQYF
TRBV7-2,16,NA,NA,CASSPIAPLEGETQYF
TRBV19,14,TRBD2,few,CASSGGTGKYEQYF
TRBV30,15,TRBD1,NA,CAWRGDGTGQYEQYF
TRBV19,14,NA,NA,CASSIVGKQETQYF
TRBV20-1,18,TRBD2,NA,CSASGTSGGLSSYNEQFF
TRBV6-5,15,TRBD2,NA,CASRLAGVSQETQYF
TRBV6-1,13,NA,NA,CATVLGSLYEQYF
TRBV7-3,15,TRBD2,NA,CASSLIPGGEYEQYF
TRBV19,13,NA,NA,CASSIRGNYEQYF
TRBV7-9,16,NA,NA,CASSLSLGGSYNEQFF
TRBV19,16,NA,few,CASSTPGRSSYNEQFF
TRBV6-1,14,NA,NA,CASRIGQGLAEAFF
TRBV6-1,14,NA,NA,CASIRGRDSYEQYF
TRBV20-1,14,TRBD1,NA,CSARGRTGVGEQYF
TRBV5-4,16,NA,few,CASSSPGLPKQETQYF
TRBV29-1,15,NA,few,CSARAGGRLDTEAFF
TRBV5-4,12,NA,few,CASSLGVETQYF
TRBV30,15,NA,few,CAWNLGDITPYEQYF
TRBV10-1,14,NA,NA,CASSYGGSGLEQYF
TRBV18,14,NA,once,CASSLGQANYGYTF
TRBV14,16,TRBD2,NA,CASSHLRGGYPETQYF
TRBV6-2/TRBV6-3,15,NA,NA,CATGAGRRNTGELFF
TRBV20-1,14,NA,NA,CSARGGRVNSPLHF
TRBV6-1,14,TRBD2,few,CASTTSPEYNEQFF
TRBV27,13,NA,NA,CASSLTVWETQYF
TRBV20-1,15,TRBD2,few,CSASGRAGDQETQYF
TRBV6-5,14,TRBD1,few,CASRIRTGGNTIYF
TRBV6-5,16,NA,NA,CASSYSGSSYNSPLHF
TRBV20-1,15,TRBD2,few,CSAKSSGGTQETQYF
TRBV19,16,NA,NA,CASSIRSGVGNTEAFF
TRBV5-1,16,TRBD1,NA,CASSTQPGQGLSGYTF
TRBV12-3/TRBV12-4,12,NA,few,CASSGPNYGYTF